Below, 27 T cell receptor beta chains from the same sample are listed, as sequenced in a study of T-cell reconstitution after alpha-beta-depleted transplantation in children. A library of TCRbeta sequences, prepared with unique molecular identifiers, was generated. MiXCR was run by TCRdb on the PCR reads, yielding one entry per CDR3 protein. The sample lists 500,000 to 600,000 distinct CDR3 sequences; more than 20% were seen once. Sample: PBMCs, taken before TCRalphabeta/CD19-depleted stem cell transplant. Source of these receptors: a boy under two years old with Wiskott-Aldrich syndrome, due to receive a stem cell transplant.

This clonotype was recorded a few times. The chain links TRBV7-2 to TRBJ2-1, with 8 bases identical to TRBD2. Trimming cost V 5 bases and J 9 bases; bases outside gene matches: 12. CDR3 length: 15 amino acids. Germline V gene sequence: CDR1 SGHTA, CDR2 FQGNSA. CDR3 region: CASSLGLASTAEQFF. The CDR3 DNA is TGTGCCAGCAGCCTCGGACTAGCCAGTACCGCTGAGCAGTTCTTC.

The chain recombines TRBV20-1 with TRBJ2-2, with TRBD2 identical over 11 bases. CDR1 is DFQATT, CDR2 SNEGSKA, per germline (reference sequence). This CDR3 is 14 amino acids long. With 5 bases clipped from V and 4 bases from J, the junction kept 3 bases outside the gene matches. The CDR3, as DNA: TGCAGTGCTCTGACTAGCGGGGCCACCGGGGAGCTGTTTTTT. It specifies CSALTSGATGELFF.

This clonotype was recorded once. This chain uses TRBV7-8 with TRBJ2-7; TRBD1 aligns across 7 bases. Germline CDR1 reads SGHVS; CDR2 reads FQNEAQ. The CDR3 length is 16 residues. V dropped 5 bases and J dropped 2; count of bases not matched to a gene: 12. The CDR3 DNA sequence: TGTGCCAGCAGCCTCACGTTCGGGGACAGAGCCTACGAGCAGTACTTC. Its protein product is CASSLTFGDRAYEQYF. The full variable domain, with the rest looked up from reference TRBV7-8 and TRBJ2-7, is GAGVSQSPRYKVAKRGQDVALRCDPISGHVSLFWYQQALGQGPEFLTYFQNEAQLDKSGLPSDRFFAERPEGSVSTLKIQRTQQEDSAVYLCASSLTFGDRAYEQYFGPGTRLTVT.

The rearrangement joins TRBV2 to TRBJ1-1, with unresolved D. V was cut by 11 bases and J by 4 bases, with 14 bases left in between. Per the germline V gene, CDR1 is SNHLY and CDR2 is FYNNEI. This CDR3 region has 12 residues. Written as DNA, the CDR3 is TGTGCCTCGGAGGCGGGGAGCACTGAAGCTTTCTTT. This gives the protein CASEAGSTEAFF.

The V gene is TRBV5-1, the J gene TRBJ2-5; TRBD2 aligns across 13 bases. Germline loops: CDR1 SGHRS, CDR2 YFSETQ. With 3 bases clipped from V and 5 bases from J, the junction kept 7 bases outside the gene matches. This CDR3 contains 16 residues. The CDR3 spells CASSWGLAGLRETQYF. The CDR3 DNA sequence: TGCGCCAGCAGCTGGGGACTAGCGGGACTACGCGAGACCCAGTACTTC.

The chain combines TRBV28 with TRBJ2-5; the match to TRBD1 covers 10 bases. The CDR3 extends over 16 amino acids. From germline, CDR1 is MDHEN and CDR2 SYDVKM. V lost 6 bases, J lost 4 bases, and 11 bases stayed unmatched. The chain's CDR3 is CASSAGTGARGETQYF. In nucleotides, the CDR3 is TGTGCCAGCAGCGCTGGGACAGGGGCGCGTGGAGAGACCCAGTACTTC.

This clonotype has a handful of counts. The chain joins TRBV20-1 to TRBJ2-1, with a possible D match to TRBD2 (5 bases). The germline gives CDR1 DFQATT, CDR2 SNEGSKA (reference sequence). The V gene lost 0 bases and the J gene lost 5 bases, with 17 bases spanning the gap. This CDR3 comprises 16 residues. The DNA of the CDR3 is TGCAGTGCTAGAGATTCTCGGCGGCAGCGGAACAATGAGCAGTTCTTC. Translation gives CSARDSRRQRNNEQFF.

This clonotype was observed a few times. This sequence joins TRBV27 and TRBJ1-6; 7 bases map to TRBD1. Germline V CDR1 and CDR2: MNHEY, SMNVEV (reference sequence). The CDR3 has 17 residues. The V gene end was trimmed by 2 bases and the J gene end by 3 bases; junction bases not matched to a gene: 7. The CDR3 sequence: CASSLDRAMFYNSPLHF. The CDR3 DNA follows: TGTGCCAGCAGTTTAGACAGGGCTATGTTCTATAATTCACCCCTCCACTTT.

The chain employs TRBV14 and TRBJ2-7, with a tentative D call TRBD2 (9 bases). V was trimmed by 4 bases and J by 7 bases, leaving 32 bases between them. The germline gives CDR1 SGHDN, CDR2 FVKESK. The CDR3 runs to 19 residues. CDR3 protein: CASSPNQGAGGPKIEEQYF. The CDR3 bases are TGTGCCAGCAGCCCGAATCAGGGGGCGGGAGGGCCAAAAATCGAAGAGCAGTACTTC.

The rearrangement uses TRBV7-2 and TRBJ2-3; 7 bases align to TRBD2. Germline trimming cut 1 base from V and 0 bases from J; bases unmatched to any gene: 7. Germline V gives CDR1 SGHTA, CDR2 FQGNSA. This CDR3 has 17 residues. The CDR3 coding sequence is TGTGCCAGCAGCTTAGTTGTTGCGCGGGGGAGCACAGATACGCAGTATTTT. As protein: CASSLVVARGSTDTQYF.

The chain has TRBV7-9 and TRBJ2-1; TRBD2 matches 12 bases. The germline V gene has CDR1 SEHNR and CDR2 FQNEAQ (reference sequence). V lost 0 bases to trimming and J lost 9 bases; unmatched junction nucleotides: 6. CDR3 size: 16 residues. CDR3 loop: CASSLAQTSGRREQFF. CDR3 coding DNA: TGTGCCAGCAGCTTAGCGCAAACTAGCGGGAGGCGTGAGCAGTTCTTC.

This clonotype was recorded a few times. The V and J genes are TRBV20-1 and TRBJ1-1, with 9 bases identical to TRBD1. In germline, CDR1 is DFQATT, CDR2 SNEGSKA (reference sequence). J gave up 6 bases and V 1 base, and 3 bases lay outside the gene matches. The CDR3 totals 13 residues. CDR3: CSARGTGASEAFF. CDR3 in DNA: TGCAGTGCTAGAGGGACAGGGGCGTCTGAAGCTTTCTTT.

J is TRBJ2-4 and V is TRBV12-3 or TRBV12-4; D call uncertain. With 3 bases removed from V and 9 bases from J, the gap between germline ends came to 12 bases. CDR3 length: 13 residues. CDR3 protein: CASSFGVPSIQYF. The CDR3 coding sequence is TGTGCCAGCAGTTTTGGGGTTCCGAGCATTCAGTACTTC.

This clonotype was observed a handful of times. V gene TRBV12-3 or TRBV12-4 combines with J gene TRBJ2-7; D possibly corresponds to TRBD1 (6 bases). Between the trimmed V and J ends, which lost 2 bases and 2 bases, there was a span of 7 bases. CDR3 size: 13 residues. CDR3 region: CASSLYRAYEQYF. The CDR3 nucleotides are TGTGCCAGCAGTTTATACAGGGCCTACGAGCAGTACTTC.

This clonotype was detected a few times. The CDR3 DNA is TGCAGTGCTAGAGATCAATGGGGGGGCACAGATACGCAGTATTTT. This codes for CSARDQWGGTDTQYF. J is TRBJ2-3 and V is TRBV20-1; TRBD2 is a possible D gene (6 bases). From germline, CDR1 is DFQATT and CDR2 SNEGSKA (reference sequence). This CDR3 has 15 amino acids. The V end lost 0 bases, the J end lost 1 base, and 11 bases lay between the germline ends.

Only a few counts were recorded for this clonotype. The rearrangement uses TRBV12-3 or TRBV12-4 and TRBJ1-1; D is undetermined. CDR3 length: 16 residues. Trimming shortened V by 0 bases and J by 0 bases, and 11 bases separated the two germline ends. The CDR3 coding sequence is TGTGCCAGCAGTTTAGCGCTCGGGATTTTGAACACTGAAGCTTTCTTT. Its translation: CASSLALGILNTEAFF.

The chain recombines TRBV28 with TRBJ2-1; the match to TRBD2 covers 9 bases. The ends lost 2 bases at V and 5 bases at J; junction bases unmatched: 7. This CDR3 is 16 amino acids long. CDR1 and CDR2 from the germline V gene are MDHEN and SYDVKM. CDR3 sequence (DNA): TGTGCCAGCAGTTTAATTGGCGGGAGGGTGGACAATGAGCAGTTCTTC. It specifies CASSLIGGRVDNEQFF.

This chain joins TRBV30 and TRBJ2-5, with unresolved D. CDR1 is GTSNPN and CDR2 is SVGIG in the germline V gene (reference sequence). Trimming removed 1 base at V and 6 bases at J, with 3 bases between. CDR3 length: 10 amino acids. CDR3 DNA sequence: TGTGCCTGGAGTGGGAAGACCCAGTACTTC. Translating gives CAWSGKTQYF.

This clonotype was counted a few times. The V gene is TRBV3-1, the J gene TRBJ2-3; 8 bases map to TRBD2. Looked up from germline, CDR1 is LGHDT and CDR2 is YNNKEL (reference sequence). The length of the CDR3 is 16 residues. V was clipped by 1 base and J by 4 bases; unmatched bases: 7. In DNA form, the CDR3 reads TGTGCCAGCAGCCAAGGGACTAGCACCCCCGCAGATACGCAGTATTTT. This codes for CASSQGTSTPADTQYF.

The genes are TRBV5-1 and TRBJ2-1; D gene uncertain. Trimming took off 4 bases at V and 0 bases at J, with 14 bases between the two ends. The CDR3 is 16 amino acids. Germline assignment: CDR1 SGHRS and CDR2 YFSETQ. The CDR3 loop reads CASSPDWSSSYNEQFF. The CDR3 nucleotides read TGCGCCAGCAGCCCTGACTGGTCGAGCTCCTACAATGAGCAGTTCTTC.

The chain uses TRBV3-1 and TRBJ2-1, with 8 bases that match TRBD2. CDR3 length: 16 amino acids. With V trimmed by 3 bases and J by 9 bases, 13 bases remained unmatched. The V gene's germline CDR1 is LGHDT and CDR2 YNNKEL (reference sequence). The CDR3 DNA follows: TGTGCCAGCAGCCACCCACTAGCGGCCTCAATCGGTGAGCAGTTCTTC. Translating gives CASSHPLAASIGEQFF.

This clonotype was seen a handful of times. The V call is TRBV14, the J call TRBJ2-3, with 14 positions matching TRBD2. V was pared by 4 bases and J by 4 bases, with 10 bases of the junction left unmatched. This CDR3 has 18 residues. Germline V gives CDR1 SGHDN, CDR2 FVKESK. CDR3 DNA: TGTGCCAGCAGCCTCCGGGGACTAGCGGGAGAGGCTGCAGATACGCAGTATTTT. Translated: CASSLRGLAGEAADTQYF. Drawing the rest from reference TRBV14 and TRBJ2-3, the complete variable domain is EAGVTQFPSHSVIEKGQTVTLRCDPISGHDNLYWYRRVMGKEIKFLLHFVKESKQDESGMPNNRFLAERTGGTYSTLKVQPAELEDSGVYFCASSLRGLAGEAADTQYFGPGTRLTVL.

In nucleotides, the CDR3 is TGTGCCAGCAGTACTAGCGGTGAGCAGTACTTC. Translated, it gives CASSTSGEQYF. The chain joins TRBV6-2 or TRBV6-3 to TRBJ2-7, with TRBD2 matching over 8 bases. The CDR3 runs 11 residues. After removal of 5 bases from V and 7 bases from J, the junction contained 1 base not matched to a gene. The germline CDR1 and CDR2 sequences are MNHEY and SVGEGT.

This sequence joins TRBV12-3 or TRBV12-4 and TRBJ2-5; the D gene is possibly TRBD1 (6 bases). Trimming stripped 6 bases from V and 4 bases from J, with 12 bases between. The CDR3 spans 13 residues. The CDR3 sequence is CASSLTGIETQYF. For the CDR3, the DNA is TGTGCCAGCAGCTTAACAGGGATAGAGACCCAGTACTTC.

This clonotype has a handful of counts. The J gene is TRBJ2-2, the V gene TRBV5-1; either TRBD1 or TRBD2 may fit D (5 bases each). Per germline, CDR1 SGHRS and CDR2 YFSETQ. The CDR3 is 16 residues long. V lost 5 bases and J lost 2, with 16 bases in between. The CDR3 sequence is CASRQGPGTNTGELFF. In DNA, the CDR3 is TGCGCCAGCAGGCAAGGCCCAGGGACCAACACCGGGGAGCTGTTTTTT. The variable domain in full, with the rest retrieved from reference TRBV5-1 and TRBJ2-2, is KAGVTQTPRYLIKTRGQQVTLSCSPISGHRSVSWYQQTPGQGLQFLFEYFSETQRNKGNFPGRFSGRQFSNSRSEMNVSTLELGDSALYLCASRQGPGTNTGELFFGEGSRLTVL.

This clonotype was recorded a few times. The chain combines TRBV2 with TRBJ2-7; 9 bases fit TRBD1. The V gene's germline CDR1 is SNHLY and CDR2 FYNNEI. This CDR3 spans 12 amino acids. Losses at the gene ends were 8 bases for V and 7 bases for J; bases not matched to a gene: 6. In nucleotides, the CDR3 is TGTGCCAGCGGGGGACAGGGAAAAGAGCAGTACTTC. Translated: CASGGQGKEQYF.

This clonotype occurred a few times. The chain employs TRBV15 and TRBJ2-1; D is perhaps TRBD1 (6 bases). The V gene's germline CDR1 is LNHNV and CDR2 YYDKDF (reference sequence). V was shortened by 3 bases and J by 6 bases, with 12 bases between the two germline ends. This CDR3 is built from 14 residues. CDR3 in amino acids: CATSSQLQGNEQFF. CDR3 coding DNA: TGTGCCACCAGCAGTCAATTACAGGGCAATGAGCAGTTCTTC.